What follows describes a single TCR beta chain. Its specificity is unknown. Using immunoSEQ multiplex PCR, the repertoire was profiled, and TCRdb retains in-frame clones only, with some absent. The sample holds 15,000 to 20,000 clones, 60% to 80% seen once. CDR3 length: 14 amino acids. Germline trimming cut 4 bases from V and 2 bases from J; bases unmatched to any gene: 2. From germline, CDR1 is KGHSH and CDR2 LQKENI. Busulfan-fludarabine conditioning, marrow transplant, and cyclophosphamide on days +3 and +4 were administered. The data were obtained in a study of T cells after posttransplantation cyclophosphamide. The study, taken as a whole, reports: Tissue-infiltrating T cells from skin or gut overlapped little with blood T cells. Recipient CMV seropositivity and CMV reactivation strongly tracked TRB clonality. Later blood repertoires were often dominated by clones from the donor CD8+ memory compartment.

The origin of this receptor is a female patient in her 40s who received an allogeneic stem cell transplant from a related donor, was CMV-positive, and had no GVHD. Some T cells may arise from the graft donor. This chain links TRBV18 with TRBJ1-5; 7 bases match TRBD1. The sample was CD8+ T cells sorted from PBMCs, taken 1903 days after a stem cell transplant with posttransplant cyclophosphamide. CDR3 in DNA: TGTGCCAGCTCACGCGACAGGGGCAATCAGCCCCAGCATTTT. The encoded protein is CASSRDRGNQPQHF. Full variable domain (outside the CDR3, taken from reference TRBV18 and TRBJ1-5): NAGVMQNPRHLVRRRGQEARLRCSPMKGHSHVYWYRQLPEEGLKFMVYLQKENIIDESGMPKERFSAEFPKEGPSILRIQQVVRGDSAAYFCASSRDRGNQPQHFGDGTRLSIL.